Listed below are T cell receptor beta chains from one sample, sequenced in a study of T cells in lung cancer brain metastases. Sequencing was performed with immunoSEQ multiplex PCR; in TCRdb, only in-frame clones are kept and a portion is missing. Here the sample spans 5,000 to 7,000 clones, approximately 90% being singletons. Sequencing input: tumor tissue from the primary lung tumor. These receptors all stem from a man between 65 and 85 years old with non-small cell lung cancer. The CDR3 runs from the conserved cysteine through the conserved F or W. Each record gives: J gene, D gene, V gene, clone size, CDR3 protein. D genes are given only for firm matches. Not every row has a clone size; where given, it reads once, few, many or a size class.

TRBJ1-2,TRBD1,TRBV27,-,CASSPTGSYGYTF
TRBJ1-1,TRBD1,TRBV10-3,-,CAISQGGEETEAFF
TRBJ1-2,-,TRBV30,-,CAWSGRVGGYTF
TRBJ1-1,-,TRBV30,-,CAWTPRGKAVTEAFF
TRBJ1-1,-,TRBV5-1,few,CASSLGDLGEAFF
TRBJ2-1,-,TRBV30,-,CAWSRESSYNEQFF
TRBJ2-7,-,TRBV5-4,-,CASSPRLGGLYEQYF
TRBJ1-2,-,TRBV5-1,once,CASSLGGANYGYTF
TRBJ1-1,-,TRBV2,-,CASSEAWGGEAFF
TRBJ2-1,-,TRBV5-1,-,CASRGSASYNEQFF
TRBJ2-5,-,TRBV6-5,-,CATRPGLGTQYF
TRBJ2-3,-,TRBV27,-,CASSLSAGPDTQYF
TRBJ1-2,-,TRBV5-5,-,CASSLGGTPYGYTF
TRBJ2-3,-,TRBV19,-,CASSWTVTDTQYF